Below are 2 T cell receptor beta chains sequenced from a single sample in a study of neurological immune-mediated disorders. In TCRdb, the 5' RACE reads were re-called with MiXCR into one record per CDR3 protein. This sample has 100,000 or so distinct CDR3 sequences, with around 3.3% found just once. Sequencing was carried out using PBMCs. The receptors were sampled from a young woman with multiple sclerosis.

This clonotype was found many times. J is TRBJ2-2 and V is TRBV5-1; 7 bases are a match to TRBD2. J gave up 6 bases and V 1 base, and 3 bases lay outside the gene matches. Germline V CDR1 and CDR2: SGHRS, YFSETQ. The CDR3 covers 14 residues. CDR3 sequence (DNA): TGCGCCAGCAGCTTGCGACTAGCCTCCGGGGAGCTGTTTTTT. Protein product: CASSLRLASGELFF. The whole variable domain, filled in from reference TRBV5-1 and TRBJ2-2, reads KAGVTQTPRYLIKTRGQQVTLSCSPISGHRSVSWYQQTPGQGLQFLFEYFSETQRNKGNFPGRFSGRQFSNSRSEMNVSTLELGDSALYLCASSLRLASGELFFGEGSRLTVL.

This clonotype occurred a few times. One base away lies a much larger clone, so this may be a sequencing read error. The chain employs TRBV25-1 and TRBJ1-1; D unclear. This CDR3 is built from 11 residues. CDR1 and CDR2 from the germline V gene are MGHDK and SYGVNS. This CDR3 is CDSWVNTEAFF. CDR3 nucleotides: TGTGACAGCTGGGTGAACACTGAAGCTTTCTTT.